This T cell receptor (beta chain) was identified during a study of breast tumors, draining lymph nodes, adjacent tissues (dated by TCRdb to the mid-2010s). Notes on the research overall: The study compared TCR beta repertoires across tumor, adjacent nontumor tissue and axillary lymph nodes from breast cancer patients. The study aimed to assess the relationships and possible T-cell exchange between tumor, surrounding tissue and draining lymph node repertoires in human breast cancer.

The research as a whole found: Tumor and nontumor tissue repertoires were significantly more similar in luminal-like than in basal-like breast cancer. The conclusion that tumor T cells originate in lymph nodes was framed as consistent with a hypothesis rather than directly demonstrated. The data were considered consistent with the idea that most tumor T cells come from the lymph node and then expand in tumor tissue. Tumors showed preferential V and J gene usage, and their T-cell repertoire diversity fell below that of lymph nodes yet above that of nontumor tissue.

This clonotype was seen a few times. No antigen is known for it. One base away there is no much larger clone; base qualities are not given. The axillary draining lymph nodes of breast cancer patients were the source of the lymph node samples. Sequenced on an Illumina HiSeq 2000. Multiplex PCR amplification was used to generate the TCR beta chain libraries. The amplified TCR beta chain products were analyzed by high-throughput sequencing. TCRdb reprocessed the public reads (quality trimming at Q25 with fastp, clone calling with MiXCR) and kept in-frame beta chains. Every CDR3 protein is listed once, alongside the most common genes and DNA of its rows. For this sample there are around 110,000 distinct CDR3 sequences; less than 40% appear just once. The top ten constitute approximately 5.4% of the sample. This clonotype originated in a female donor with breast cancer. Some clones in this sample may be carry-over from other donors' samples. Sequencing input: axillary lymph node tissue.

For the CDR3, the sequence is CASLGQAWTQAFF. The DNA sequence is TGTGCCAGCCTGGGACAGGCGTGGACCCAGGCTTTCTTT. The chain is encoded by TRBV6-2 or TRBV6-3 joined to TRBJ1-1, with 8 bases matching TRBD1. Relative to germline, V is missing 8 bases and J is missing 11 bases, with 13 bases of the junction outside any gene match. The CDR3 numbers 13 residues from cysteine through phenylalanine. Kept here is only the CDR3 DNA, which spans 39 bases and is read in frame from base 1. CDR1 and CDR2, looked up from the germline V gene, are MNHEY and SVGEGT.